One sample yielded the 31 T cell receptor beta chains listed below, sequenced in a study of cytomegalovirus exposure and HLA in healthy donors. The repertoire was sequenced with immunoSEQ multiplex PCR; TCRdb's copy has only in-frame clones and lacks some. The data show 150,000 to 200,000 clones, around nine tenths seen once. The sample consisted of PBMCs. These receptors all stem from a woman in her twenties or thirties in good health and CMV-seronegative.

Comments on this clone: Since a much larger clone is just one base distant, this may be a read error. In the same sample, other DNA sequences code for this CDR3. The chain links TRBV5-1 to TRBJ2-1, with 9 nucleotides matching TRBD2. V lost 3 bases and J lost 3; bases outside the gene matches: 1. The CDR3 length is 14 residues. CDR1 is SGHRS and CDR2 is YFSETQ in the germline V gene. The CDR3 protein is CASSSAGGYNEQFF. DNA for the CDR3: TGCGCCAGCAGCTCAGCGGGGGGCTACAATGAGCAGTTCTTC.

This clone showed up just a few times. V is TRBV2 and J is TRBJ2-2, with D possibly matching TRBD1 (5 bases). CDR3 length: 12 residues. CDR1 is SNHLY, CDR2 FYNNEI, per germline. V lost 5 bases and J 4 bases, leaving 5 bases between the germline ends. CDR3 in DNA: TGTGCCAGCAGTACAGGCACCGGGGAGCTGTTTTTT. It encodes CASSTGTGELFF.

V is TRBV6-1 and J is TRBJ2-7; 9 bases match TRBD1. Germline CDR1 MNHNS, CDR2 SASEGT. CDR3 length: 15 residues. Losses at the gene ends were 4 bases for V and 4 bases for J; bases not matched to a gene: 8. As DNA, the CDR3 is TGTGCCAGCAGTGGGCCGGGACAGGGAAAGTACGAGCAGTACTTC. Protein: CASSGPGQGKYEQYF.

By sample share, this clone is medium-sized. The rearrangement links TRBV27 to TRBJ1-1; D not resolved. The CDR3 consists of 13 residues. Trimming cost V 6 bases and J 4 bases, with 12 bases left between them. Germline loops: CDR1 MNHEY, CDR2 SMNVEV (reference sequence). CDR3 protein: CASRTGGPTEAFF. The CDR3, as DNA: TGTGCCAGCAGAACGGGAGGGCCCACTGAAGCTTTCTTT.

The V and J genes are TRBV11-1 and TRBJ1-2; perhaps TRBD1 as D (6 bases). This CDR3 contains 13 residues. Germline V gene lookup returns CDR1 SGHAT and CDR2 FQDESV (reference sequence). The V end lost 4 bases, the J end lost 5 bases, and 11 bases lay between the germline ends. The CDR3 here is CASSYDRIYGYTF. For the CDR3, the DNA is TGTGCCAGCAGCTACGACAGGATATATGGCTACACCTTC.

The rearrangement uses TRBV25-1 and TRBJ2-2; 9 nucleotides align to TRBD1. V shed 4 bases and J 3 bases; nucleotides not matched to a gene: 3. CDR3 length: 15 residues. CDR1 is MGHDK and CDR2 is SYGVNS in the germline V gene. The CDR3 reads CASSVGTGHTGELFF. The CDR3 coding sequence is TGTGCCAGCAGTGTTGGGACAGGGCACACCGGGGAGCTGTTTTTT.

The chain carries TRBV7-8 and TRBJ1-5; D remains ambiguous. V was shortened by 4 bases and J by 4 bases, with 20 bases between the two germline ends. This CDR3 spans 17 amino acids. Germline lookup yields CDR1 SGHVS and CDR2 FQNEAQ. CDR3 sequence reads: CASSSSGYKGPNQPQHF. The DNA of the CDR3 is TGTGCCAGCAGCTCCTCGGGATATAAAGGGCCAAATCAGCCCCAGCATTTT.

The CDR3 nucleotides are TGTGCCAGCAGTTTAGTTTCAGGGTCCGGGGAGCTGTTTTTT. Protein sequence: CASSLVSGSGELFF. This chain links TRBV27 with TRBJ2-2; TRBD1 might be the D (5 bases). The CDR3 extends over 14 amino acids. V lost 2 bases to trimming and J lost 6 bases, with 10 bases between them. Germline values: CDR1 MNHEY, CDR2 SMNVEV (reference sequence).

The V and J genes are TRBV5-6 and TRBJ2-4; D is ambiguous. Per germline, CDR1 SGHDT and CDR2 YYEEEE. V was trimmed by 1 base and J by 1 base, leaving 3 bases between them. The CDR3 loop spans 13 amino acids. DNA for the CDR3: TGTGCCAGCAGCTTGCGGGCCAAAAACATTCAGTACTTC. Protein sequence: CASSLRAKNIQYF.

The V call is TRBV5-4, the J call TRBJ2-7, with TRBD2 identical over 13 bases. The V segment lost 4 bases and the J segment 0 bases; nucleotides outside the gene matches: 7. In germline, CDR1 is SGHNT, CDR2 YYREEE (reference sequence). The CDR3 totals 17 residues. CDR3 in amino acids: CASSPGLAGLSSYEQYF. The CDR3 DNA reads as TGTGCCAGCAGCCCGGGACTAGCGGGACTCAGCTCCTACGAGCAGTACTTC.

In its sample, this clone was seen a few times. The rearrangement uses TRBV6-5 and TRBJ1-1; D perhaps matches TRBD1 (5 bases). Per germline, CDR1 MNHEY and CDR2 SVGAGI. CDR3 size: 14 residues. V was pared by 4 bases and J by 4 bases, with 13 bases between. In DNA form, the CDR3 reads TGTGCCAGCAGTTCATCATCAGGGTTCACTGAAGCTTTCTTT. This encodes CASSSSSGFTEAFF.

This clone was picked up a small number of times. V is TRBV6-1 and J is TRBJ1-4; D perhaps matches TRBD1 (6 bases). The CDR3 extends over 15 amino acids. Germline lookup yields CDR1 MNHNS and CDR2 SASEGT. V was trimmed by 1 base and J by 6 bases, leaving 12 bases between them. CDR3 DNA: TGTGCCAGCAGTGAAGAGGGGGGGAGTCATGAAAAACTGTTTTTT. Amino acid sequence: CASSEEGGSHEKLFF.

The chain uses TRBV19 and TRBJ2-7, with unresolved D. Germline-derived CDR1 and CDR2 are LNHDA and SQIVND (reference sequence). Trimming removed 5 bases at V and 5 bases at J, with 16 bases between. This CDR3 is built from 14 residues. The DNA for the CDR3 is TGTGCCAGTAGTTCAGGCAGGTTCTGGGACGAGCAGTACTTC. Translated, it gives CASSSGRFWDEQYF.

The CDR3 is CSVEGGLGNEQYF. As DNA, the CDR3 is TGCAGCGTTGAAGGGGGGCTAGGAAACGAGCAGTACTTC. The chain employs TRBV29-1 and TRBJ2-7, with a possible D match to TRBD1 (6 bases). The CDR3 sequence is 13 residues long. CDR1 is SQVTM, CDR2 ANQGSEA, per germline. V lost 1 base, J lost 5 bases, and 12 bases lay in between.

This clone is a singleton in its sample. The J gene is TRBJ2-5, the V gene TRBV11-2, with TRBD2 matching 7 bases. Trimming cost V 1 base and J 4 bases; bases outside gene matches: 9. This CDR3 has 16 amino acids. CDR1 is SGHAT and CDR2 is FQNNGV in the germline V gene. The CDR3 DNA is TGTGCCAGCAGCTTAGGGGGAGGGTGGGGCGCAGAGACCCAGTACTTC. It encodes CASSLGGGWGAETQYF. The whole variable domain, filled in from reference TRBV11-2 and TRBJ2-5, reads EAGVAQSPRYKIIEKRQSVAFWCNPISGHATLYWYQQILGQGPKLLIQFQNNGVVDDSQLPKDRFSAERLKGVDSTLKIQPAKLEDSAVYLCASSLGGGWGAETQYFGPGTRLLVL.

This chain uses TRBV6-1 with TRBJ2-5; 7 bases match TRBD1. J gave up 5 bases and V 0 bases, and 6 bases lay outside the gene matches. CDR1 MNHNS and CDR2 SASEGT come from the germline V gene. This CDR3 is built from 15 residues. This CDR3 reads CASSEATGRWETQYF. In DNA, the CDR3 is TGTGCCAGCAGTGAAGCGACAGGGAGATGGGAGACCCAGTACTTC.

The chain is built from TRBV30 and TRBJ1-1, with unresolved D. The germline V gene encodes CDR1 GTSNPN and CDR2 SVGIG (reference sequence). This CDR3 is 14 amino acids long. The V end lost 3 bases, the J end lost 1 base, and 12 bases lay between the germline ends. The CDR3 protein is CAWRPTQENTEAFF. The CDR3 coding sequence is TGTGCCTGGAGGCCTACCCAAGAGAACACTGAAGCTTTCTTT.

The chain links TRBV14 to TRBJ1-1; D ambiguous. The ends were cut back, 1 base at V and 3 bases at J, with 18 bases in the middle. The V gene's germline CDR1 is SGHDN and CDR2 FVKESK. CDR3 length: 17 residues. The CDR3 nucleotides read TGTGCCAGCAGCCAAGGACTATCCCCGCGTGGATACACTGAAGCTTTCTTT. Translating it yields CASSQGLSPRGYTEAFF.

The V gene is TRBV29-1, the J gene TRBJ1-1; unclear D gene. V lost 7 bases, J lost 6 bases, and 18 bases lay in between. The CDR3 sequence is 13 residues long. CDR1 is SQVTM, CDR2 ANQGSEA, per germline. The CDR3, as DNA: TGCAGCGCGGGTTCGGCAGCCCCCCCTGAAGCTTTCTTT. This encodes CSAGSAAPPEAFF.

In this sample, this clone turned up once. The chain is built from TRBV21-1 and TRBJ1-2; the listed D gene, TRBD1, was not tested against the DNA. TRBV21-1 is assigned pseudogene status. This CDR3 is 12 amino acids long. Written as DNA, the CDR3 is TGTGCCAGCAGCAAGTGGCCTTATGGCTACACCTTC. It is translated as CASSKWPYGYTF.

V is TRBV2 and J is TRBJ1-5, with D perhaps matching TRBD1 (6 bases). The germline V and J ends were trimmed by 5 bases and 9 bases, with 20 bases remaining between them. CDR1 and CDR2 (germline): SNHLY, FYNNEI. This CDR3 has 15 residues. The CDR3 DNA reads TGTGCCAGCAGTCTCGAACTACAGGGAATGGGGCCCCAGCATTTT. Residues: CASSLELQGMGPQHF.

CDR3 sequence: CASSLVVADTGELFF. In nucleotides, the CDR3 is TGCGCCAGCAGCTTGGTAGTAGCGGACACCGGGGAGCTGTTTTTT. V is TRBV5-1 and J is TRBJ2-2, with D possibly TRBD2 on 6 matching bases. Germline CDR1 is SGHRS and CDR2 is YFSETQ. The CDR3 length is 15 residues. V was trimmed by 0 bases and J by 3 bases, leaving 9 bases between them.

This chain connects TRBV27 to TRBJ1-1; D is undetermined. Germline loops: CDR1 MNHEY, CDR2 SMNVEV (reference sequence). The V gene lost 6 bases and the J gene lost 5 bases, with 16 bases spanning the gap. This CDR3 is built from 14 residues. In DNA form, the CDR3 reads TGTGCCAGCAGGAACCGAGGGTTGGGGACTGAAGCTTTCTTT. Translated, it gives CASRNRGLGTEAFF.

The chain carries TRBV29-1 and TRBJ2-7; a weak D match, TRBD1 (5 bases). Germline V CDR1 and CDR2: SQVTM, ANQGSEA. The CDR3 sequence is 13 residues long. The V end lost 4 bases, the J end lost 6 bases, and 16 bases lay between the germline ends. This chain's CDR3 is CSVAPDISREQYF. As DNA, the CDR3 is TGCAGCGTTGCCCCGGACATAAGCCGCGAGCAGTACTTC.

The chain uses TRBV7-9 and TRBJ1-1; D is perhaps TRBD1 (6 bases). Germline V gives CDR1 SEHNR, CDR2 FQNEAQ (reference sequence). V was shortened by 4 bases and J by 9 bases, with 15 bases between the two germline ends. The CDR3 is made up of 13 amino acids. The DNA of the CDR3 is TGTGCCAGCAGCTCGTACAGGGTTTCTCAAGCTTTCTTT. Its protein is CASSSYRVSQAFF. The full variable domain, in which reference TRBV7-9 and TRBJ1-1 provide the parts outside the CDR3, is DTGVSQNPRHKITKRGQNVTFRCDPISEHNRLYWYRQTLGQGPEFLTYFQNEAQLEKSRLLSDRFSAERPKGSFSTLEIQRTEQGDSAMYLCASSSYRVSQAFFGQGTRLTVV.

This sequence joins TRBV6-4 and TRBJ2-2, with 13 bases fitting TRBD2. Germline CDR1 is MRHNA and CDR2 is SNTAGT. Trimming cost V 6 bases and J 6 bases; bases outside gene matches: 7. The CDR3 runs 16 residues. This CDR3 is CASSKTSGGSSGELFF. The CDR3, as DNA: TGTGCCAGCAGCAAGACTAGCGGGGGGTCATCCGGGGAGCTGTTTTTT.

CDR3 in DNA: TGTGCCTGGAGTGTTCGTCCGGAGTTTGGGTATGGCTACACCTTC. It codes for CAWSVRPEFGYGYTF. The chain couples TRBV30 to TRBJ1-2; no firm D call. Germline V gives CDR1 GTSNPN, CDR2 SVGIG (reference sequence). V was shortened by 0 bases and J by 5 bases, with 16 bases between the two germline ends. The CDR3 loop spans 15 amino acids.

The chain uses TRBV19 and TRBJ1-2; 7 nucleotides line up with TRBD1. The length of the CDR3 is 13 residues. Germline lookup yields CDR1 LNHDA and CDR2 SQIVND (reference sequence). Trimming cost V 8 bases and J 4 bases; bases outside gene matches: 7. Here the CDR3 DNA reads TGTGCCAGTCATCCTGGGGACAGCTATGGCTACACCTTC. It translates to CASHPGDSYGYTF.

In its sample, this clone was seen once. V is TRBV6-5 and J is TRBJ2-1; 7 nucleotides line up with TRBD2. V shed 9 bases, J shed 5 bases, and the junction held 4 bases outside the gene matches. Per the germline V gene, CDR1 is MNHEY and CDR2 is SVGAGI. The CDR3 is made up of 12 amino acids. The CDR3 is CASSGLNNEQFF. The CDR3 DNA reads as TGTGCCAGTAGCGGGTTAAACAATGAGCAGTTCTTC.

The rearrangement joins TRBV4-1 to TRBJ2-5; TRBD2 aligns across 9 bases. The CDR3 extends over 19 amino acids. Germline CDR1 and CDR2: MGHRA and YSYEKL. The V and J ends lost 0 bases and 6 bases, in that order; junction bases with no gene match: 17. As DNA, the CDR3 is TGCGCCAGCAGCCAAGAGAGGTTAGCGGGGGATAGAGGGTTGCAGACCCAGTACTTC. This gives the protein CASSQERLAGDRGLQTQYF.

The genes are TRBV29-1 and TRBJ1-1; 7 bases map to TRBD1. The length of the CDR3 is 12 residues. The germline CDR1 and CDR2 sequences are SQVTM and ANQGSEA. Germline trimming cut 7 bases from V and 0 bases from J; bases unmatched to any gene: 2. The CDR3 protein is CSGQGLNTEAFF. CDR3 coding DNA: TGCAGCGGACAGGGTTTGAACACTGAAGCTTTCTTT.